These T cell receptor beta chains were read from a single sample in a study of T cell responses to AZD1222 COVID-19 vaccine. Produced via immunoSEQ multiplex PCR; TCRdb's table is partial and in-frame only. The table shows about 99,000 clones, with nearly 90% occurring only once. The starting material was peripheral blood, obtained on day 0 of AZD1222 vaccination. The origin of the receptors is an adult in good health. Both conserved end residues are part of each CDR3. D genes are given only for firm matches. Rows give clone size only sometimes, using once, few, many, or a class for an expanded clone.

TRBV7-8,NA,TRBJ1-6,once,TGTGCCAGCAGCAAGGGGTTGGGTTCACCCCTCCACTTT,CASSKGLGSPLHF
TRBV7-7,TRBD1,TRBJ2-1,NA,TGTGCTAGCAGCGCCGACGGGACAGTACTGTTCTTC,CASSADGTVLFF
TRBV2,NA,TRBJ1-5,NA,TGTGCCAGCAGTGATGAGTCGGGGTTTGGTTTACTAATCCAGCCCCAGCATTTT,CASSDESGFGLLIQPQHF
TRBV5-1,TRBD1,TRBJ1-1,NA,TGCGCCAGCAGCTTGGGGGACCGGGACAGGGATCGCACTGAAGCTTTCTTT,CASSLGDRDRDRTEAFF
TRBV19,NA,TRBJ1-5,NA,TGTGCCAGTAGTTCCCCGACAGGCACCAATCAGCCCCAGCATTTT,CASSSPTGTNQPQHF
TRBV4-2,NA,TRBJ1-1,few,TGTGCCAGCAGCCAGGGACTTGGAGGGGTATTTCGAAACGAAGCTTTCTTT,CASSQGLGGVFRNEAFF
TRBV3-1/TRBV3-2,TRBD1,TRBJ1-2,NA,TGTGCCAGCAGCCCCTCCGGACAGGGGAGTAACGTAGGCTACACCTTC,CASSPSGQGSNVGYTF
TRBV6-1,NA,TRBJ1-6,NA,TGTGCCAGCAGTGGGCCAGGCCTCTATTTTGATTCACCCCTCCACTTT,CASSGPGLYFDSPLHF
TRBV19,TRBD2,TRBJ2-3,NA,TGTGCCAGTAGCCCTACGGGACTAGCGGAGACAGATACGCAGTATTTT,CASSPTGLAETDTQYF
TRBV2,NA,TRBJ2-5,NA,TGTGCCAGCAGTGGGGGAACCCAGTACTTC,CASSGGTQYF
TRBV6-2/TRBV6-3,TRBD1,TRBJ1-4,NA,TGTGCCAGCAGTTCCGGCAGGGGGGAAAAACTGTTTTTT,CASSSGRGEKLFF
TRBV29-1,NA,TRBJ1-1,NA,TGCAGCGTTGAAGTCCAGGGTATCACTGAAGCTTTCTTT,CSVEVQGITEAFF
TRBV10-3,NA,TRBJ1-5,NA,TGTGCCATCAGTGAGTCCAAGGGCGGCAATCAGCCCCAGCATTTT,CAISESKGGNQPQHF
TRBV7-8,NA,TRBJ1-1,NA,TGTGCCAGCAGCTTGGGGGGCGTGGACACTGAAGCTTTCTTT,CASSLGGVDTEAFF
TRBV7-8,NA,TRBJ1-4,once,TGTGCCAGCAGCGCTCAGACTGCCCTTCGAAATGAAAAACTGTTTTTT,CASSAQTALRNEKLFF
TRBV7-8,NA,TRBJ2-5,NA,TGTGCCAGCAGCTTGTCCCAACCCCAAGAGACCCAGTACTTC,CASSLSQPQETQYF
TRBV24-1,NA,TRBJ1-5,once,TGTGCCACCAGTGATCAGGATCAGCCCCAGCATTTT,CATSDQDQPQHF
TRBV4-3,TRBD1,TRBJ1-6,NA,TGCGCCAGCAGCCAACGGTGGGGACAGCATAATTCACCCCTCCACTTT,CASSQRWGQHNSPLHF
TRBV7-2,TRBD2,TRBJ2-1,once,TGTGCCAGCAGCTTAACAGGGACTAGCGGGGGGACCAATGAGCAGTTCTTC,CASSLTGTSGGTNEQFF
TRBV12-3/TRBV12-4,NA,TRBJ1-1,NA,TGTGCCAGCAGTTTAACGGCCGGGCTGGAGGCTTTCTTT,CASSLTAGLEAFF
TRBV14,TRBD1,TRBJ2-5,NA,TGTGCCAGCAGCCAAGTACAGGGGGCAGAGACCCAGTACTTC,CASSQVQGAETQYF
TRBV6-5,TRBD1,TRBJ1-2,NA,TGTGCCAGCAGTCCCGGGACAGGGGAATATGGCTACACCTTC,CASSPGTGEYGYTF
TRBV9,NA,TRBJ1-6,NA,TGTGCCAGCGGTGGAAGATTCTATAATTCACCCCTCCACTTT,CASGGRFYNSPLHF
TRBV20-1,NA,TRBJ1-1,NA,TGCAGTGCTAGACCGAGGGAAGCTTTCTTT,CSARPREAFF
TRBV6-5,NA,TRBJ1-4,NA,TGTGCCAGCAGTCCCCCGGGCTGGGAACTGTTTTTT,CASSPPGWELFF
TRBV10-3,NA,TRBJ2-5,once,TGTGCCATCAGTGAGCCGGGACTCCCTGGGGGAGAGACCCAGTACTTC,CAISEPGLPGGETQYF
TRBV2,NA,TRBJ1-2,NA,TGTGCCAGCAGTCCTATCGAGTCCGGATCCCTCTACACCTTC,CASSPIESGSLYTF
TRBV24-1,TRBD2,TRBJ2-1,NA,TGTGCCACCAGCGCGGGACTAGCGGAGCAGTTCTTC,CATSAGLAEQFF
TRBV6-5,TRBD1,TRBJ2-3,once,TGTGCCAGCAGCCCGGACAGGGGCTACACAGATACGCAGTATTTT,CASSPDRGYTDTQYF
TRBV19,TRBD1,TRBJ2-1,NA,TGTGCCAGTAGTTTCCGGGACAGGGATGAGCAGTTCTTC,CASSFRDRDEQFF
TRBV18,NA,TRBJ2-3,NA,TGTGCCAGCTCAACTCTCCAAGATACGCAGTATTTT,CASSTLQDTQYF
TRBV2,NA,TRBJ2-1,NA,TGTGCCAGCAGTGAAATGGGACTTACTTACAATGAGCAGTTCTTC,CASSEMGLTYNEQFF
TRBV4-1,NA,TRBJ1-3,NA,TGCGCCAGCAGCCATACCCCGGGGAACTCTGGAAACACCATATATTTT,CASSHTPGNSGNTIYF
TRBV7-3,NA,TRBJ1-5,NA,TGTGCCAGCAGCTTAGGTCCCAATCAGCCCCAGCATTTT,CASSLGPNQPQHF
TRBV7-9,TRBD1,TRBJ1-1,NA,TGTGCCAGCAGCGCACTCCCAAGACAGGGGTGGGAAGAAGCTTTCTTT,CASSALPRQGWEEAFF
TRBV3-1/TRBV3-2,NA,TRBJ1-6,NA,TGTGCCAGCAGCCCAACGGGACGGGTGAGCTCCTATAATTCACCCCTCCACTTT,CASSPTGRVSSYNSPLHF
TRBV7-3,TRBD1,TRBJ2-1,NA,TGTGCCAGCAGCAAACAGGGGGCTTCCTATAATGAGCAGTTCTTC,CASSKQGASYNEQFF
TRBV29-1,NA,TRBJ1-1,NA,TGCAGCGCACGGCCGGACCTGAACACTGAAGCTTTCTTT,CSARPDLNTEAFF
TRBV29-1,TRBD1,TRBJ1-2,NA,TGCAGCGTTGAAGGGACAGGGGCCCCGGTGGGCTATGGCTACACCTTC,CSVEGTGAPVGYGYTF
TRBV19,NA,TRBJ1-1,NA,TGTGCCAGTATGGAGTGGGTGGGAAAAATTTCTGAAGCTTTCTTT,CASMEWVGKISEAFF
TRBV15,NA,TRBJ2-7,NA,TGTGCCTCCGGGATGGGACAAATCTACGAGCAGTACTTC,CASGMGQIYEQYF
TRBV29-1,TRBD1,TRBJ1-2,NA,TGCAGCGTTGAATTTGCCAGGGGGGATTATGGCTACACCTTC,CSVEFARGDYGYTF
TRBV2,NA,TRBJ1-2,NA,TGTGCCAGCAGTGAAATGGGCCAGGGTGTCCGTGGCTACACCTTC,CASSEMGQGVRGYTF
TRBV21-1,NA,TRBJ1-5,NA,TGTGCCAGCAGCAAACGGTCCAGGTCGGTCCTCTGCGGGTACACCCCTCGACACCGACAGCCCCAGCATTTT,CASSKRSRSVLCGYTPRHRQPQHF
TRBV7-2,NA,TRBJ2-7,NA,TGTGCCAGCAGCTTGAACCTGGGCAGCTCCTACGAGCAGTACTTC,CASSLNLGSSYEQYF
TRBV27,TRBD1,TRBJ1-2,NA,TGTGCCAGCAGTTTCGGGACAGGCCTTAACTATGGCTACACCTTC,CASSFGTGLNYGYTF
TRBV11-2,NA,TRBJ2-7,NA,TGTGCCAGCAGCTTAGAAGGGCAGGGAATTCTACGTGTGCAGTACTTC,CASSLEGQGILRVQYF
TRBV20-1,NA,TRBJ1-2,NA,TGCAGTGTCTGGTACCTCTATGGCTACACCTTC,CSVWYLYGYTF
TRBV5-1,TRBD2,TRBJ2-3,NA,TGCGCCAGCAGCCCGGGACTAGCGGGGGGCACAGATACGCAGTATTTT,CASSPGLAGGTDTQYF
TRBV30,NA,TRBJ1-4,NA,TGTGCCTGGTTCCTGGGAGAAAAACTGTTTTTT,CAWFLGEKLFF
TRBV6-6,NA,TRBJ1-1,NA,TGTGCCAGCAGAGATGGGGCGCGAGTAGACACTGAAGCTTTCTTT,CASRDGARVDTEAFF
TRBV30,NA,TRBJ2-5,NA,TGTGCCTGGGTGCCTGGGGGGGGCCTCCCCCAAGAGACCCAGTACTTC,CAWVPGGGLPQETQYF
TRBV6-1,TRBD2,TRBJ2-5,NA,TGTGCCAGCAGTGAAGCGTCGCGGGGGGGCCAAGAGACCCAGTACTTC,CASSEASRGGQETQYF
TRBV7-3,NA,TRBJ2-1,NA,TGTGCCAGCAGCCCTGGACAGGGACTAGAGCAGTTCTTC,CASSPGQGLEQFF
TRBV7-2,TRBD1,TRBJ1-5,NA,TGTGCCAGCAGCACCCGAACAGGGGACCGCCAGCCCCAGCATTTT,CASSTRTGDRQPQHF
TRBV7-8,NA,TRBJ1-1,NA,TGTGCCAGCAGCCTAACACAGGAAGCTTTCTTT,CASSLTQEAFF
TRBV5-5,NA,TRBJ1-2,NA,TGTGCCAGCAGCAGAGACAGCCACTATGGCTACACCTTC,CASSRDSHYGYTF